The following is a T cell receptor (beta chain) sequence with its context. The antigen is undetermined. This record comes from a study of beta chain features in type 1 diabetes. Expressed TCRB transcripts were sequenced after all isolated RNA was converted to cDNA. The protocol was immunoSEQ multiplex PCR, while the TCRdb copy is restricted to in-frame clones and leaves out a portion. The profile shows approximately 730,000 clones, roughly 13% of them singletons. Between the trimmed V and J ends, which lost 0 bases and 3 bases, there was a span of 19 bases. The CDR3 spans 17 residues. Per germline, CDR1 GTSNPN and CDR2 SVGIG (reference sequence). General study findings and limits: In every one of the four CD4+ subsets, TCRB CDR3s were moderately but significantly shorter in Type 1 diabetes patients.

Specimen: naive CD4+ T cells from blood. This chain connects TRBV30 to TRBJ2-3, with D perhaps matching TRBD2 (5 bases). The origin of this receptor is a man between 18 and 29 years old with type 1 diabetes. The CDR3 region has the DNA TGTGCCTGGAGTGTAAGCCGGACCTCCCGGGGAACAGATACGCAGTATTTT. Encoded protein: CAWSVSRTSRGTDTQYF.